This T cell receptor beta chain was obtained from a study of radiotherapy plus CTLA-4 blockade in lung cancer. Assay: immunoSEQ multiplex PCR; the TCRdb copy retains only in-frame clones and omits some. This repertoire shows over 95,000 clones, roughly 74% found once; its top ten account for about 3%. This clone was picked up one time. The V end was cut by 0 bases, the J end by 5 bases, with 11 bases between. Germline V gives CDR1 SGHVS, CDR2 FQNEAQ. The CDR3 covers 15 residues. The source is a human donor with non-small cell lung cancer who had a partial response to radiotherapy plus ipilimumab. Some clones in this sample may be carry-over from other donors' samples. This chain connects TRBV7-8 to TRBJ1-5; a possible D gene is TRBD1 (5 bases). Here the sequenced sample was peripheral blood, taken from a patient treated with radiotherapy plus ipilimumab. CDR3 sequence reads: CASSLATVPYQPQHF. Written as DNA, the CDR3 is TGTGCCAGCAGCTTAGCGACAGTACCCTATCAGCCCCAGCATTTT.